This TCR beta chain was captured by sequencing in a study of PD-1 blockade in classical Hodgkin lymphoma (dated by TCRdb to 2018 to 2021). About the full investigation: Nivolumab dosing was 3 mg/kg intravenously every 2 weeks, continuing until either disease progression or unacceptable toxicity. To define a peripheral blood immune signature of response to PD-1 blockade in classical Hodgkin lymphoma, the study combined TCR beta sequencing with CyTOF. The full study reports these points: The study was restricted to a single clinical trial cohort, and the causes of repertoire differences, possibly disease activity or prior therapy, were left undefined. Lower diversity was seen in patients whose nivolumab began less than 1 year after ASCT, and these patients were left out of later analyses so that immune reconstitution would not confound the results. Baseline TCR diversity was reported as lower in newly diagnosed patients than in healthy donors, and lower still in relapsed/refractory patients. By C4D1, a significant rise was seen in CD4+ TCR diversity but not in CD8+ TCR diversity (p=0.0027 vs p=0.16), and the rise was most apparent among complete responders (p=0.02). Trial patients achieving complete response had baseline diversity similar to newly diagnosed patients, whereas partial responders and progressors had significantly lower diversity.

Concerning this clone itself: No antigen is known for it. Base qualities were left out, and no much larger clone turns up one base away.

V is cut back by 0 bases and J by 8 bases, with 12 bases in the junction unmatched. Its CDR3 holds 18 amino acids, cysteine through phenylalanine. Only the CDR3 DNA stays, 54 bases, in frame from base 1. The Qiagen DNeasy kit was used to extract genomic DNA both from unsorted PBMCs and from the negatively selected CD4+ and CD8+ fractions. Using primers that anneal to V and J segments, immunoSEQ multiplex PCR amplified the TCR beta CDR3 regions. Amplification bias was minimized using a synthetic immune receptor repertoire, and residual bias was removed computationally after sequencing. From the authors' description of their analysis: Custom Python scripts were used to quantify repertoire diversity as the Shannon entropy index. Unsorted, CD4+ and CD8+ repertoires were analyzed separately, except for combined analyses in which CD4+ and CD8+ sequences were merged in silico. Clonal expansion was defined as a frequency increase of at least 2-fold after treatment compared with C1D1, and clones undetected at baseline were assigned a pseudocount of 0.5. Clones with 0 or 1 copy at C1D1 were defined as singleton clones, while clones with 2 or more copies were defined as non-singleton clones. Clones expanded in unsorted samples were assigned a CD4+, CD8+ or unknown annotation through matching of protein sequences in sorted samples from the same patient. Wilcoxon tests on paired samples were used to test changes in diversity from C1D1 to C4D1. TCRdb retrieved this table from immuneACCESS and kept in-frame rearrangements only. Not all clones are present; in checked studies, unresolved V genes account for under half, and no reason is known for the remainder. V and J calls and clone size are copied from that table; D and trimming were computed from the DNA. The sample table lists approximately 25,000 clones, about 80% of them with a count of one. The top ten clonotypes cover about 8.6% of the sample.

According to the study, the label for this sample's time point signals: cycle 2 day 1 (C2D1) of nivolumab. Every trial patient had relapsed following autologous stem cell transplantation, and prior brentuximab vedotin exposure was what differed among cohorts A, B and C. The trial cohort was composed of 56 patients with relapsed/refractory classical Hodgkin lymphoma, for whom complete response, partial response or progressive disease was recorded as best overall response. In the multi-cohort phase II CheckMate 205 trial, trial patients received single-agent nivolumab. An independent review committee assessed best overall response by applying the 2007 International Working Group response criteria. Trial PBMCs were collected just before the start of nivolumab (C1D1) and during therapy at cycle 2 day 1 and cycle 4 day 1. After peripheral blood was drawn into 8 mL Vacutainer Cell Preparation Tubes, PBMCs were isolated by centrifugation and then cryopreserved.

This sequence originates from a human donor with classical Hodgkin lymphoma. The chain links TRBV23-1 with TRBJ2-1; TRBD1 agrees with 11 junctional bases. TRBV23-1 is noted as an ORF with a role that remains uncertain. Sequencing was performed on peripheral blood mononuclear cells (PBMCs), taken before the second cycle of nivolumab. The nucleotide sequence reads TGCGCCAGCAGTCAATCTTCACTCCCGGGACAGGGGGGAGATGAGCAGTTCTTC. Its protein product is CASSQSSLPGQGGDEQFF.